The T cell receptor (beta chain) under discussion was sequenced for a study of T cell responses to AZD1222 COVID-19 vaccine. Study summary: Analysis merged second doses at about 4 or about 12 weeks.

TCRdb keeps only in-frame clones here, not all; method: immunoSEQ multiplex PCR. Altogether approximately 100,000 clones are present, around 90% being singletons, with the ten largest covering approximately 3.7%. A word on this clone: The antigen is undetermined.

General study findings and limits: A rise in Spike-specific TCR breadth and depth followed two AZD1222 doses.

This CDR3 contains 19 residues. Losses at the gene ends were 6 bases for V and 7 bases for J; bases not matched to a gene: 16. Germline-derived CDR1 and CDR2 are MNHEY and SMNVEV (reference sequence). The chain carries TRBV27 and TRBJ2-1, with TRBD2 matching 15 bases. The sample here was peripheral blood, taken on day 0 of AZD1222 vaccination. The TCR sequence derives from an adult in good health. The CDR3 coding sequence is TGTGCCAGCAGCAGTGGAGGACTAGCGGGGGGGCCTAAGGGAAATGAGCAGTTCTTC. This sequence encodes CASSSGGLAGGPKGNEQFF.